This T cell receptor beta chain derives from a study of shared clonotypes between healthy human individuals. The assay was immunoSEQ multiplex PCR, and TCRdb's table has in-frame clones only and misses some. The data show around 2.5 million clones, with 93% seen just once and roughly 0.36% held by the top ten. The CDR3 has 15 amino acids. Germline CDR1 and CDR2: SGHRS and YFSETQ. With V trimmed by 3 bases and J by 4 bases, 3 bases remained unmatched. The chain uses TRBV5-1 and TRBJ2-5; 13 positions agree with TRBD2. The sample consisted of naive CD4+ T cells from PBMCs. As to subset: CD45RA+ positively selected. The sequence came from a man younger than 35 in good health. Some clones in this sample may be carry-over from other donors' samples. The CDR3 loop reads CASSSGLAGLETQYF. CDR3 sequence (DNA): TGCGCCAGCAGCTCGGGACTAGCGGGACTAGAGACCCAGTACTTC.